This T cell receptor (beta chain) derives from a study of blood T cell repertoires in COVID-19. Study details: COVID-19 samples from acute and convalescent phases originated in the United States, Italy and Spain. The cDNA or gDNA used as material had been derived from T cells, B-cell-depleted T cells, or PBMCs.

The CDR3 is 15 residues long. Germline CDR1 is SGHAT and CDR2 is FQNNGV. J lost 4 bases, V lost 5 bases, and 6 bases had no gene match. Seattle patient enrollment occurred during active infection, with longitudinal follow-up thereafter. Per the authors' pipeline: Scientists estimated how many nucleated cells there were by amplifying reference gene primers. Some clones are missing from TCRdb's copy, which holds only in-frame ones; the method was immunoSEQ multiplex PCR. That table supplies the V and J calls and clone size; D and trimming were determined from the DNA. Of 300,000 to 400,000 clones listed, roughly 90% were seen once; the top ten hold 3%.

The receptor comes from a woman younger than 45 with COVID-19, enrolled during active disease. Sequenced input: peripheral blood. The chain combines TRBV11-2 with TRBJ1-5; TRBD1 matches 9 bases. The CDR3 reads CASSGGQGLNQPQHF. The CDR3 bases are TGTGCCAGCAGCGGGGGACAGGGCTTAAATCAGCCCCAGCATTTT. The variable domain in full, completed from reference TRBV11-2 and TRBJ1-5, reads EAGVAQSPRYKIIEKRQSVAFWCNPISGHATLYWYQQILGQGPKLLIQFQNNGVVDDSQLPKDRFSAERLKGVDSTLKIQPAKLEDSAVYLCASSGGQGLNQPQHFGDGTRLSIL.